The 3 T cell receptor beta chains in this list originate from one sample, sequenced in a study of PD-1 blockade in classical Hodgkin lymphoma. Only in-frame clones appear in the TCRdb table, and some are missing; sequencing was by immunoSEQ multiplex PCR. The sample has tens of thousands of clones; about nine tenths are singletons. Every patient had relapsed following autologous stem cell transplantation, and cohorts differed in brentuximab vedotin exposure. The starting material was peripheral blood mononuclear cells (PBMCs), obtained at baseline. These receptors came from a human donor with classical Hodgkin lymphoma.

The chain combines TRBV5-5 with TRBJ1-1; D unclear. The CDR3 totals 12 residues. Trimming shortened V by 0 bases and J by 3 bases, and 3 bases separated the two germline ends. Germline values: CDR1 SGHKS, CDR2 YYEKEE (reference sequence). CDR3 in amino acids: CASSLADTEAFF. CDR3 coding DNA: TGTGCCAGCAGCTTGGCGGACACTGAAGCTTTCTTT.

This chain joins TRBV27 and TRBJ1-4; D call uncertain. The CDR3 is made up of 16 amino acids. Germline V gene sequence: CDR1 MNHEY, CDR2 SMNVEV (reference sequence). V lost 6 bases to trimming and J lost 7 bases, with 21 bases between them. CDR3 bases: TGTGCCAGCAGCCGCAATTTGAGGGCAGTTGGTGAAAAACTGTTTTTT. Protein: CASSRNLRAVGEKLFF. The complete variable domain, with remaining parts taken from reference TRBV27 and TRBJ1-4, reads EAQVTQNPRYLITVTGKKLTVTCSQNMNHEYMSWYRQDPGLGLRQIYYSMNVEVTDKGDVPEGYKVSRKEKRNFPLILESPSPNQTSLYFCASSRNLRAVGEKLFFGSGTQLSVL.

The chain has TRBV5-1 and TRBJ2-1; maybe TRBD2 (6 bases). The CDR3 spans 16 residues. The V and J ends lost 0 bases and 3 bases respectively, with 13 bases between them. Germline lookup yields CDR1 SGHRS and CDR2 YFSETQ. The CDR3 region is CASSLGVGGHYNEQFF. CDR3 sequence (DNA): TGCGCCAGCAGCTTGGGAGTGGGAGGACACTACAATGAGCAGTTCTTC.